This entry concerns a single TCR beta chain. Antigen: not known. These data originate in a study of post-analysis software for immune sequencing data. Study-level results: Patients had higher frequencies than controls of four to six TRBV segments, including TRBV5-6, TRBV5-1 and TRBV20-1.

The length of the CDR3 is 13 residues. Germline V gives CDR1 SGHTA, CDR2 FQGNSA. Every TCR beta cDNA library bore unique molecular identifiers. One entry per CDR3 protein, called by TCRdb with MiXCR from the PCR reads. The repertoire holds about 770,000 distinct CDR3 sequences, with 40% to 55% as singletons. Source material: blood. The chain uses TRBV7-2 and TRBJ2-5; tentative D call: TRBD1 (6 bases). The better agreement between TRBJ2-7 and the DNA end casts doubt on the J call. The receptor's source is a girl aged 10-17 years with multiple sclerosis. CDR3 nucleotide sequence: TGTGCCAGCAGCTTGGGTACAGGGATCGAGCAGTACTTC. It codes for CASSLGTGIEQYF.